This T cell receptor beta chain was sequenced for a study of control samples from healthy donors and cancer patients. Clones were sequenced by immunoSEQ multiplex PCR, and TCRdb holds only the in-frame ones, with some missing. This table holds approximately 82,000 clones, approximately 93% found once. V lost 2 bases and J lost 2, with 10 bases in between. The CDR3 extends over 14 amino acids. The germline V gene has CDR1 SEHNR and CDR2 FQNEAQ (reference sequence). The TCR sequence derives from a middle-aged woman with lung cancer. The chain combines TRBV7-9 with TRBJ2-7; maybe TRBD1 (6 bases). Specimen: PBMCs. This chain's CDR3 is CASSLTGSPYEQYF. In DNA, the CDR3 is TGTGCCAGCAGCTTAACAGGGTCCCCCTACGAGCAGTACTTC.